This TCR beta chain is drawn from a study of CD4 T cells in relation to SARS-CoV-2 and coronaviruses. Only in-frame clones appear in the TCRdb table, and some are missing; sequencing was by immunoSEQ multiplex PCR. The sample records tens of thousands of clones, 74% being singletons. Germline lookup yields CDR1 MGHRA and CDR2 YSYEKL. The CDR3 extends over 13 amino acids. Trimming pared 1 base from V and 8 bases from J, leaving 8 bases between. The unexposed donors gave CD4+ T cells in about 2010-2019, prior to COVID-19. Isolation of CD4+ T cells took place after roughly nine days in culture. As cell numbers allowed, unexposed-donor CD4+ T cells faced SARS-CoV-2 S/N and four cold-coronavirus spikes. Study results and caveats: Each donor contributed either pre-pandemic or post-infection samples, not both. Crossreactivity was assessed only for spike protein, not other viral proteins.

About this clone itself: The antigen remains unidentified.

Source material: CD4+ T cells from PBMCs, cultured in vitro. The chain carries TRBV4-1 and TRBJ1-4; D gene uncertain. The clonotype was recovered from a human donor in good health. The CDR3 reads CASSQATPEKLFF. CDR3 DNA sequence: TGCGCCAGCAGCCAAGCGACCCCGGAAAAACTGTTTTTT.